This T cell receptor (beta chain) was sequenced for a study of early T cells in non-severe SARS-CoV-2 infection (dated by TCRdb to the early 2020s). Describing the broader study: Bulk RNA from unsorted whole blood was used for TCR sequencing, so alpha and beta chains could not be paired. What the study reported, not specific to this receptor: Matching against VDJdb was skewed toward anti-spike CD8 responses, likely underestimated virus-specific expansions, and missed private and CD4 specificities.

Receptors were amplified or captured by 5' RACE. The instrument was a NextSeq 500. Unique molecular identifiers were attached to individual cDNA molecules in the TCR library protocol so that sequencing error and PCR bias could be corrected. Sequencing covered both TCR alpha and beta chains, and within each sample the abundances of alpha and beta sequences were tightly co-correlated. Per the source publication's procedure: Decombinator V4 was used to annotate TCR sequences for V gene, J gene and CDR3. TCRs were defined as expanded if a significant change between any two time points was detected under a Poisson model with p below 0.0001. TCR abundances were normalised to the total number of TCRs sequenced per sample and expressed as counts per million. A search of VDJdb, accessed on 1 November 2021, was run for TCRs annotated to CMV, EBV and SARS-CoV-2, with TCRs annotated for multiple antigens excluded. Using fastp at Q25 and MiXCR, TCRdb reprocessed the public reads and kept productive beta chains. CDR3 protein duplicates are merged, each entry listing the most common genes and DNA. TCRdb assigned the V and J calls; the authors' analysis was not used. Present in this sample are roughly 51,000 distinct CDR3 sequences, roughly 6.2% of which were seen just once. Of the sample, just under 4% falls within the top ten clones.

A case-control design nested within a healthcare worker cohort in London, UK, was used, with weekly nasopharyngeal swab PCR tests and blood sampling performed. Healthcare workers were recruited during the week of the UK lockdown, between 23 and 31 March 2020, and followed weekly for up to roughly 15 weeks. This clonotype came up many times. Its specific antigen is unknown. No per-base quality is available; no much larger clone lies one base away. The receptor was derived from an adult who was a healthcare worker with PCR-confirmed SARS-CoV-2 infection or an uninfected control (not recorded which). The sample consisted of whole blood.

The DNA reads TGTGCCAGCTCGAACGCTGGGCGCGAGCAGTACTTC. It specifies CASSNAGREQYF. Rearrangement joined TRBV6-5 to TRBJ2-7; there is no confident call for the D gene. The germline V gene specifies MNHEY as CDR1 and SVGAGI as CDR2. V sheds 8 bases and J sheds 6 bases, leaving 14 bases between their ends. From the cysteine up to the phenylalanine, the CDR3 has a length of 12 residues. Solely the CDR3 DNA is kept, with 36 bases framed from the first base.